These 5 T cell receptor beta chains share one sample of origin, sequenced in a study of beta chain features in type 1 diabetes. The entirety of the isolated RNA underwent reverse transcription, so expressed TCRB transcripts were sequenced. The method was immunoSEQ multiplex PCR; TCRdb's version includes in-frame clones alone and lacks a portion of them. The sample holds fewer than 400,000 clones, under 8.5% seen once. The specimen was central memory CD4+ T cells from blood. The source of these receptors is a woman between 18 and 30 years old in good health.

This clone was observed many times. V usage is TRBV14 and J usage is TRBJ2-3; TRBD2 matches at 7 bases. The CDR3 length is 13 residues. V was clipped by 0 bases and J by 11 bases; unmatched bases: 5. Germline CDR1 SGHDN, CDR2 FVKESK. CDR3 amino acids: CASSQEETSKQYF. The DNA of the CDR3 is TGTGCCAGCAGCCAAGAGGAGACTAGCAAGCAGTATTTT. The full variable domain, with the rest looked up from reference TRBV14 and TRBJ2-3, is EAGVTQFPSHSVIEKGQTVTLRCDPISGHDNLYWYRRVMGKEIKFLLHFVKESKQDESGMPNNRFLAERTGGTYSTLKVQPAELEDSGVYFCASSQEETSKQYFGPGTRLTVL.

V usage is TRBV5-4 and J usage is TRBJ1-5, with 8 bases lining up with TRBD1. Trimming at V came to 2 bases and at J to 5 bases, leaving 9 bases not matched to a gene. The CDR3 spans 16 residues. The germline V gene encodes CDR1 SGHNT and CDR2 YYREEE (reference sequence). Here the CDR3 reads CASSLGPGQGYQPQHF. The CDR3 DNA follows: TGTGCCAGCAGCTTAGGGCCCGGACAGGGATATCAGCCCCAGCATTTT.

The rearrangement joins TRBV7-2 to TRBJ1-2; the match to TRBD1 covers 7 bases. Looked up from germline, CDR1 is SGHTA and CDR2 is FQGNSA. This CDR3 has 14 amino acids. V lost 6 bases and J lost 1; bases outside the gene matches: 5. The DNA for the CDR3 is TGTGCCAGCAGTCGAACAGGGGTTAACTATGGCTACACCTTC. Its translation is CASSRTGVNYGYTF.

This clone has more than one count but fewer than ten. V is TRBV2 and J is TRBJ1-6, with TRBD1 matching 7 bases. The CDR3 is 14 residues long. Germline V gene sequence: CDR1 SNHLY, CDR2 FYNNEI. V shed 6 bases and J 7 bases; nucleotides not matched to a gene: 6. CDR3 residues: CASSRDSLNSPLHF. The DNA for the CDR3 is TGTGCCAGCAGCCGGGACAGCTTAAATTCACCCCTCCACTTT.

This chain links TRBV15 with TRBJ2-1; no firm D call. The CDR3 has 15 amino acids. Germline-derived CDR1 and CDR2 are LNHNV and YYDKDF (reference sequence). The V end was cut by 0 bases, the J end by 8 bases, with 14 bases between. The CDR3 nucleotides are TGTGCCACCAGCAGAGATCGGCCTTTTTCGGATGAGCAGTTCTTC. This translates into CATSRDRPFSDEQFF.